These 26 T cell receptor beta chains came from one sample sequenced in a study of T cell changes during pregnancy in multiple sclerosis. Clones were sequenced by immunoSEQ multiplex PCR, and TCRdb holds only the in-frame ones, with some missing. The sample shows 37,000 or so clones, 90% to 95% of them seen only once. Material: CD4+ T cells from peripheral blood mononuclear cells, obtained in the second trimester of pregnancy. These receptors all stem from a female donor with multiple sclerosis, enrolled in a pregnancy study.

The rearrangement uses TRBV19 and TRBJ1-1; D may be TRBD1 (6 bases). CDR1 and CDR2 from the germline V gene are LNHDA and SQIVND (reference sequence). The CDR3 length is 15 residues. Trimming stripped 3 bases from V and 2 bases from J, with 13 bases between. The CDR3 reads CASSMGAEGNTEAFF. In DNA form, the CDR3 reads TGTGCCAGTAGTATGGGGGCAGAAGGAAACACTGAAGCTTTCTTT.

A single count supports this clone. The chain uses TRBV7-2 and TRBJ1-6, with a possible D match to TRBD1 (6 bases). CDR3 size: 15 residues. Trimming left V 7 bases short and J 13 bases short, with 23 bases between. Per the germline V gene, CDR1 is SGHTA and CDR2 is FQGNSA. The CDR3 region is CASTPTRTAIEPLHF. The CDR3 DNA reads TGTGCCAGCACCCCCACCCGGACAGCAATTGAGCCCCTCCACTTT. Filled out from reference TRBV7-2 and TRBJ1-6, the complete variable domain reads GAGVSQSPSNKVTEKGKDVELRCDPISGHTALYWYRQSLGQGLEFLIYFQGNSAPDKSGLPSDRFSAERTGGSVSTLTIQRTQQEDSAVYLCASTPTRTAIEPLHFGNGTRLTVT.

The CDR3 DNA sequence: TGTGCCTGGGATCTGACACCGCACACCTTC. The encoded protein is CAWDLTPHTF. The chain joins TRBV30 to TRBJ1-2; D gene uncertain. Between the trimmed V and J ends, which lost 5 bases and 12 bases, there was a span of 13 bases. The CDR3 is made up of 10 amino acids. CDR1 and CDR2 (germline): GTSNPN, SVGIG (reference sequence).

The chain recombines TRBV5-1 with TRBJ2-2, with TRBD1 matching 8 bases. This CDR3 comprises 14 residues. The trim removed 4 bases at V and 5 bases at J, leaving 4 bases unmatched. Germline CDR1 is SGHRS and CDR2 is YFSETQ. CDR3: CASSLGTGTGELFF. Written as DNA, the CDR3 is TGCGCCAGCAGCCTAGGGACAGGTACCGGGGAGCTGTTTTTT.

For this clone: A read error may produce the germline difference seen at one junction end. The V call is TRBV5-1, the J call TRBJ1-1; D possibly corresponds to TRBD1 (5 bases). The germline CDR1 and CDR2 sequences are SGHRS and YFSETQ. The length of the CDR3 is 14 residues. The CDR3 DNA reads as TGCGCCAGCAGCGTCCCTGGGGGGAACCCTGAAGCTTTCTTT. Translating it yields CASSVPGGNPEAFF.

The V call is TRBV7-9, the J call TRBJ1-2, with 7 positions matching TRBD1. V shed 0 bases, J shed 6 bases, and the junction held 7 bases outside the gene matches. Per the germline V gene, CDR1 is SEHNR and CDR2 is FQNEAQ (reference sequence). CDR3 length: 15 amino acids. CDR3 loop: CASSLADRDQDGYTF. The CDR3, as DNA: TGTGCCAGCAGCTTAGCTGACAGGGATCAGGATGGCTACACCTTC.

The chain is built from TRBV30 and TRBJ1-2, with unresolved D. The CDR3 has 15 amino acids. V was trimmed by 3 bases and J by 2 bases, leaving 16 bases between them. The germline gives CDR1 GTSNPN, CDR2 SVGIG (reference sequence). The CDR3 here is CAWRDSWVRNYGYTF. The DNA for the CDR3 is TGTGCCTGGAGGGACTCTTGGGTGAGGAACTATGGCTACACCTTC. Using reference TRBV30 and TRBJ1-2 for the parts outside the CDR3, the full variable domain is SQTIHQWPATLVQPVGSPLSLECTVEGTSNPNLYWYRQAAGRGLQLLFYSVGIGQISSEVPQNLSASRPQDRQFILSSKKLLLSDSGFYLCAWRDSWVRNYGYTFGSGTRLTVV.

This clone was seen just once. The chain combines TRBV2 with TRBJ2-1; TRBD2 matches at 9 bases. Germline V gene lookup returns CDR1 SNHLY and CDR2 FYNNEI. V gave up 1 base and J gave up 7 bases; unmatched junction bases: 5. The CDR3 extends over 15 amino acids. CDR3 sequence: CASSEETSGPNEQFF. The CDR3 nucleotides read TGTGCCAGCAGTGAAGAGACTAGCGGACCGAATGAGCAGTTCTTC.

V and J are TRBV19 and TRBJ1-5; tentative D call: TRBD1 (5 bases). CDR1 is LNHDA, CDR2 SQIVND, per germline (reference sequence). This CDR3 is 14 amino acids long. Trimming pared 6 bases from V and 5 bases from J, leaving 14 bases between. The CDR3 DNA reads TGTGCCAGTAGAGAGACAGCCGATTATCAGCCCCAGCATTTT. Its translation is CASRETADYQPQHF.

The genes are TRBV5-5 and TRBJ2-1; 7 bases match TRBD1. The CDR3 runs 15 residues. From germline, CDR1 is SGHKS and CDR2 YYEKEE (reference sequence). Trimming removed 3 bases from V and 7 bases from J; junction bases left unmatched: 10. The CDR3: CASSSRDSPWNEQFF. CDR3 sequence (DNA): TGTGCCAGCAGCTCCCGGGACAGCCCATGGAATGAGCAGTTCTTC.

There are a few counts of this clone. The V gene is TRBV6-1, the J gene TRBJ2-6, with D possibly matching TRBD1 (5 bases). The germline V and J ends were trimmed by 2 bases and 3 bases, with 11 bases remaining between them. The CDR3 length is 16 residues. Germline CDR1 is MNHNS and CDR2 is SASEGT. CDR3 in DNA: TGTGCCAGCAGTGAATTCAAGGGGCGTGGGGCCAACGTCCTGACTTTC. Translating gives CASSEFKGRGANVLTF.

This clone was recorded only once. The V call is TRBV6-5, the J call TRBJ1-6; D unresolved. V dropped 2 bases and J dropped 8 bases, with 13 bases sitting between them. This CDR3 has 15 residues. In germline, CDR1 is MNHEY, CDR2 SVGAGI. The CDR3 loop is CASSYRSGLDSPLHF. The CDR3 nucleotides read TGTGCCAGCAGTTACCGGAGCGGGTTAGATTCACCCCTCCACTTT.

The J gene is TRBJ2-1, the V gene TRBV6-1; 9 bases are shared with TRBD1. V lost 8 bases, J lost 8 bases, and 10 bases stayed unmatched. CDR1 MNHNS and CDR2 SASEGT come from the germline V gene. The CDR3 contains 14 residues. The CDR3 loop reads CASVDRGNFHEQFF. CDR3 nucleotides: TGTGCCAGCGTGGACAGGGGCAATTTCCATGAGCAGTTCTTC.

V usage is TRBV9 and J usage is TRBJ1-2; 7 bases fit TRBD1. This CDR3 has 14 residues. Germline V CDR1 and CDR2: SGDLS, YYNGEE. After removal of 5 bases from V and 3 bases from J, the junction contained 7 bases not matched to a gene. Here the CDR3 reads CASSAIRGDYGYTF. CDR3 coding DNA: TGTGCCAGCAGTGCTATCAGGGGGGACTATGGCTACACCTTC.

The gene calls are TRBV6-5 and TRBJ1-1; 8 nucleotides line up with TRBD1. Germline loops: CDR1 MNHEY, CDR2 SVGAGI. Trimming removed 5 bases from V and 5 bases from J; junction bases left unmatched: 7. CDR3 length equals 14 residues. In nucleotides, the CDR3 is TGTGCCAGCAGTCCAGACAGGGGAGGAACTGAAGCTTTCTTT. Its protein product is CASSPDRGGTEAFF.

V is TRBV7-9 and J is TRBJ2-2, with D unclear. The CDR3 covers 14 residues. Trimming stripped 5 bases from V and 1 base from J, with 8 bases between. The germline V gene encodes CDR1 SEHNR and CDR2 FQNEAQ (reference sequence). CDR3 in DNA: TGTGCCAGCAGCACATACCGGAACACCGGGGAGCTGTTTTTT. Encoded protein: CASSTYRNTGELFF. Combining the CDR3 with reference TRBV7-9 and TRBJ2-2 gives the whole variable domain DTGVSQNPRHKITKRGQNVTFRCDPISEHNRLYWYRQTLGQGPEFLTYFQNEAQLEKSRLLSDRFSAERPKGSFSTLEIQRTEQGDSAMYLCASSTYRNTGELFFGEGSRLTVL.

The chain is built from TRBV6-5 and TRBJ2-7; D remains ambiguous. Trimming removed 0 bases from V and 5 bases from J, with 11 bases in between. Germline-derived CDR1 and CDR2 are MNHEY and SVGAGI. There are 14 residues in the CDR3. The chain's CDR3 is CASSYSSRLHEQYF. In DNA, the CDR3 is TGTGCCAGCAGTTACTCGTCCAGGCTTCACGAGCAGTACTTC.

This chain joins TRBV7-9 and TRBJ2-1; TRBD2 matches 13 bases. The germline V gene has CDR1 SEHNR and CDR2 FQNEAQ (reference sequence). This CDR3 has 14 residues. Germline trimming cut 7 bases from V and 11 bases from J; bases unmatched to any gene: 8. The CDR3 DNA follows: TGTGCCAGCATCCGACTAGCGGGAGGCTATCAGCAGTTCTTC. Translating gives CASIRLAGGYQQFF.

The CDR3 DNA follows: TGTGCCACCATCGCATATACAGAAGCTTTCTTT. This sequence encodes CATIAYTEAFF. V gene TRBV6-5 combines with J gene TRBJ1-1; D not certain. The germline gives CDR1 MNHEY, CDR2 SVGAGI. V was cut by 10 bases and J by 8 bases, with 14 bases left in between. This CDR3 has 11 residues.

The chain links TRBV10-2 to TRBJ2-5; D is possibly TRBD1 (5 bases). Germline V gene data show CDR1 as WSHSY and CDR2 as SAAADI. There are 16 residues in the CDR3. The V gene lost 4 bases and the J gene lost 4 bases, with 19 bases spanning the gap. The CDR3 sequence: CASSGPLGVAAETQYF. CDR3 nucleotides: TGCGCCAGCAGTGGGCCGTTAGGGGTCGCGGCAGAGACCCAGTACTTC.

This chain connects TRBV19 to TRBJ2-2; weak D call: TRBD1 (6 bases). The V gene's germline CDR1 is LNHDA and CDR2 SQIVND (reference sequence). V shed 1 base and J shed 3 bases, with 12 bases lying between them. The CDR3 spans 16 residues. The CDR3 nucleotides read TGTGCCAGTAGTATAGGAAACAGGGCGGACACCGGGGAGCTGTTTTTT. Translating gives CASSIGNRADTGELFF.

This rearrangement joins TRBV6-1 to TRBJ1-1, with D perhaps matching TRBD1 (6 bases). The CDR3 loop spans 12 amino acids. Trimming stripped 7 bases from V and 8 bases from J, with 14 bases between. Germline CDR1 and CDR2: MNHNS and SASEGT. The CDR3 sequence is CASTSGGTEAFF. The CDR3 DNA reads TGTGCCAGCACCTCCGGGGGGACAGAAGCTTTCTTT.

The chain is built from TRBV19 and TRBJ1-4; the D gene is possibly TRBD1 (6 bases). Trimming shortened V by 8 bases and J by 4 bases, and 17 bases separated the two germline ends. The germline V gene has CDR1 LNHDA and CDR2 SQIVND (reference sequence). The CDR3 loop spans 15 amino acids. CDR3 nucleotide sequence: TGTGCCAGTGGGGACGCGAGACAGGTTAATGAAAAACTGTTTTTT. Encoded protein: CASGDARQVNEKLFF.

V gene TRBV11-2 combines with J gene TRBJ2-2, with 13 bases lining up with TRBD2. The germline gives CDR1 SGHAT, CDR2 FQNNGV. V was pared by 3 bases and J by 0 bases, with 4 bases of the junction left unmatched. The CDR3 has 18 residues. The CDR3 region is CASSFGLAGAANTGELFF. CDR3 sequence (DNA): TGTGCCAGCAGCTTCGGACTAGCGGGGGCCGCGAACACCGGGGAGCTGTTTTTT.

In this sample, this clone turned up once. CDR3 amino acids: CASSLGGTALETQYF. CDR3 DNA: TGTGCCAGCAGCTTGGGTGGCACAGCCTTGGAGACCCAGTACTTC. The chain employs TRBV7-3 and TRBJ2-5, with D unresolved. CDR3 size: 15 residues. Trimming cost V 3 bases and J 5 bases, with 16 bases left between them. Germline lookup yields CDR1 SGHTA and CDR2 FQGTGA.

The genes are TRBV30 and TRBJ1-3, with D unclear. Trimming removed 0 bases at V and 3 bases at J, with 6 bases between. Per germline, CDR1 GTSNPN and CDR2 SVGIG (reference sequence). The CDR3 consists of 13 residues. The chain's CDR3 is CAWSVGDGNTIYF. The CDR3 bases are TGTGCCTGGAGTGTCGGAGATGGAAACACCATATATTTT.